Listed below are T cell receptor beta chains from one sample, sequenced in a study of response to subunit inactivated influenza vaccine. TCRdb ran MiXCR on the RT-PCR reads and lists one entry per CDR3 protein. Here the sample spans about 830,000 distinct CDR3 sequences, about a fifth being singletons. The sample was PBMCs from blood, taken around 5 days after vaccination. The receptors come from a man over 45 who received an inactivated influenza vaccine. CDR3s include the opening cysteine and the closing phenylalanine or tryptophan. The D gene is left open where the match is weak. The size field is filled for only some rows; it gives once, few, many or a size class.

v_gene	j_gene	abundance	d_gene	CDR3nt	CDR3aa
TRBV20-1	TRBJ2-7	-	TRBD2	TGCAGTGCTCGCGAAACTAGCGGGTTGTGGGAGCAGTACTTC	CSARETSGLWEQYF
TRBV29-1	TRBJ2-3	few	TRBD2	TGCAGCGTTCTAGCGGAGTATAGCACAGATACGCAGTATTTT	CSVLAEYSTDTQYF
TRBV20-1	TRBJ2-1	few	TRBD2	TGCAGTGGTGAGGGACTAGCGGGAAAAATCTACAATGAGCAGTTCTTC	CSGEGLAGKIYNEQFF
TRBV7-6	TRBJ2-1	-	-	TGTGCCAGCACCGTTACAGAGTCCTCCTACAATGAGCAGTTCTTC	CASTVTESSYNEQFF
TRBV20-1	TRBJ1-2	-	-	TGCAGTGCTAGTTCACCCTCAGGATTCTATGGCTACACCTTC	CSASSPSGFYGYTF
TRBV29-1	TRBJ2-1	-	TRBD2	TGCAGCGTTGAACCTGGGACTAGCGGGGGGGAAAGTGAGCAGTTCTTC	CSVEPGTSGGESEQFF
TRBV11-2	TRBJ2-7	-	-	TGTGCCAGCAGCTTAGATACCTGGAGCTCCTACGAGCAGTACTTC	CASSLDTWSSYEQYF
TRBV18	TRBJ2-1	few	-	TGTGCCAGCTCACCCCCGTCGGGCGATGAGCAGTTCTTC	CASSPPSGDEQFF
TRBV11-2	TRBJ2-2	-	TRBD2	TGTGCCAGCAGCTTATTGGGACTAGCGGTCGCGAACACCGGGGAGCTGTTTTTT	CASSLLGLAVANTGELFF
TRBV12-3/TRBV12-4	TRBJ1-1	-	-	TGTGCCAGCAGCGGTGCAGTGAACACTGAAGCTTTCTTT	CASSGAVNTEAFF
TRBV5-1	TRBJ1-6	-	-	TGCGCCAGCAGCCGGCAAGACGATTCACCCCTCCACTTT	CASSRQDDSPLHF
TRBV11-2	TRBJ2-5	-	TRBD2	TGTGCCAGCAGCTTGCTTAGCGGGGGGGCCCAAGAGACCCAGTACTTC	CASSLLSGGAQETQYF
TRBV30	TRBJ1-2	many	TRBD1	TGTGCCTGGTTGGGACAGGGGAAATCAAACTATGGCTACACCTTC	CAWLGQGKSNYGYTF
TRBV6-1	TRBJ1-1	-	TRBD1	TGTGCCAGCAGGATGGGACAGAGGAACACTGAAGCTTTCTTT	CASRMGQRNTEAFF
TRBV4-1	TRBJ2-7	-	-	TGCGCCAGCAGGGGGGAGTACGAGCAGTACTTC	CASRGEYEQYF
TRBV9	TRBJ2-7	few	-	TGTGCCAGCAGCGGCCGGGACTACGAGCAGTACTTC	CASSGRDYEQYF
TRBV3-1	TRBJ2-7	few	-	TGTGCCAGCAGCCAAGGGAGAGGGGTGGCATTC	CASSQGRGVAF
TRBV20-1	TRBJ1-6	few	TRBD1	TGCAGTGTCAAGGCGACAGGGCCTCGCTCACCCCTCCACTTT	CSVKATGPRSPLHF
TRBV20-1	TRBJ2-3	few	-	TGCAGTGCTACTCCAGGGCCAGATACGCAGTATTTT	CSATPGPDTQYF
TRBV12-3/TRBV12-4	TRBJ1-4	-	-	TGTGCCAGCAGTTTCAGGGAGGGGGAAAAACTGTTTTTT	CASSFREGEKLFF
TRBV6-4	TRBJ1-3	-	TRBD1	TGTGCCAGCAGCCGGGACAGGGGCTCTGGAAACACCATATATTTT	CASSRDRGSGNTIYF
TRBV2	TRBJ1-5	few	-	TGTGCCAGCAGTCTGAAGGGACCCCTAAATCAGCCCCAGCATTTT	CASSLKGPLNQPQHF
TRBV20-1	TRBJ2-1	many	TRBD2	TGCAGTGCTAGAGTATTAGCGGGGGGGTCCTACAATGAGCAGTTCTTC	CSARVLAGGSYNEQFF
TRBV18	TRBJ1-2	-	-	TGTGCCAGCTCACTCCGGAGCAGGGAGGATGGCTACACCTTC	CASSLRSREDGYTF
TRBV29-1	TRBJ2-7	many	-	TGCAGCGTTATCACTGACGGGAAAACCTACGAGCAGTACTTC	CSVITDGKTYEQYF
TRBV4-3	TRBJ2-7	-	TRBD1	TGCGCCAGCAGCCAAACTGGACAGGGCTACGAGCAGTACTTC	CASSQTGQGYEQYF
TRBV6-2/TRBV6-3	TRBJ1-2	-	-	TGTGCCAGCAGCAACCCGTATGGCTACACCTTC	CASSNPYGYTF
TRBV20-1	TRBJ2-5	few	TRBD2	TGCAGTGTCAAAGGCCAGGCGGGAGTCGGGACCCAGTACTTC	CSVKGQAGVGTQYF
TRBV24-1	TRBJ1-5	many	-	TGTGCCACCCAACGTACCGGGGATAGCAATCAGCCCCAGCATTTT	CATQRTGDSNQPQHF
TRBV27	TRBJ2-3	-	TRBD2	TGTGCCAGCAGTTTATCGGTACTAGCGGGGGGAACGGGTGATACGCAGTATTTT	CASSLSVLAGGTGDTQYF
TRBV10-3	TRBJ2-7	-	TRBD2	TGTGCCATCAGGGCCGGGACTAGCGACGAGCAGTACTTC	CAIRAGTSDEQYF
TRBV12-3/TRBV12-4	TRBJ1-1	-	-	TGTGCCAGCAGTTCAGGGGCGGGCAGGGAGGCTTTCTTT	CASSSGAGREAFF
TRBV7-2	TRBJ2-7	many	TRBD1	TGTGCCAGCAGCTCCGGGACAGGGGGATTTTACGAGCAGTACTTC	CASSSGTGGFYEQYF
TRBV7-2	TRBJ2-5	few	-	TGTGCCAGCAGCCCGAGACTAGTTGCCGAGACCCAGTACTTC	CASSPRLVAETQYF
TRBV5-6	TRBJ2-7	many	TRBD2	TGTGCCAGCAGCTGGGCTAGCGGGATCTACGAGCAGTACTTC	CASSWASGIYEQYF
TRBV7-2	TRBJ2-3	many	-	TGTGCCAGCAGCTTAGGAGGAGCTAGCACAGATACGCAGTATTTT	CASSLGGASTDTQYF
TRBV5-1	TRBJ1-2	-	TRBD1	TGCGCCAGCAGCCAACTGGGACAGGCGGCGACCTTC	CASSQLGQAATF
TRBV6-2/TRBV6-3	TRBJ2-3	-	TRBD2	TGTGCCGCCGCGCTGGGAGGGACAGATACGCAGTATTTT	CAAALGGTDTQYF
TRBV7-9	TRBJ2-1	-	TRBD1	TGTGCCAGCAGCTCATCATCCAGGGGGCTGGACCTCAATGAGCAGTTCTTC	CASSSSSRGLDLNEQFF
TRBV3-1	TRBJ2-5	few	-	TGTGCCAGCAGCCCCGCGGAAAGGACCCAGTACTTC	CASSPAERTQYF
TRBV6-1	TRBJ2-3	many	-	TGTGCCAGCAGACAAAGGGACGGGGGAAAGGATACGCAGTATTTT	CASRQRDGGKDTQYF
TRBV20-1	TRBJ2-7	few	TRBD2	TGCAGTGCTAGAGAGGGGGGTAGCGGGGTCCGCTACGAGCAGTACTTC	CSAREGGSGVRYEQYF
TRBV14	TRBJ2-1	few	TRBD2	TGTGCCAGCAGCCAATTGGGGCGGGAGGGTCCCCCCTACAATGAGCAGTTCTTC	CASSQLGREGPPYNEQFF
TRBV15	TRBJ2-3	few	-	TGTGCCACCAGCAGTGACGTTCTGGTATGGATCCGCACAGATACGCAGTATTTT	CATSSDVLVWIRTDTQYF
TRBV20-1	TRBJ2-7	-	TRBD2	TGCAGTGCAAGGACTAGCGACACCTACGAGCAGTACTTC	CSARTSDTYEQYF
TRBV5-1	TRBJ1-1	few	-	TGCGCCAGCAGCGGATCACTAGGGAAGAACACTGAAGCTTTCTTT	CASSGSLGKNTEAFF
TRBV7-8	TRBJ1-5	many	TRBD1	TGTGCCAGCAGCTCGGACAGGGGAGCGCAGCCCCAGCATTTT	CASSSDRGAQPQHF
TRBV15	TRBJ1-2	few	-	TGTGCCACCAGCAGAGGCACAGGGCGAGAAAATGGCTACACCTTC	CATSRGTGRENGYTF
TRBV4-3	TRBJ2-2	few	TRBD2	TGCGCCAGCAGCCAAGTCTCGTCGGGAGGGTCCGGGGAGCTGTTTTTT	CASSQVSSGGSGELFF